Following are 22 T cell receptor beta chains from one sample sequenced in a study of shared clonotypes between healthy human individuals. Profiled with immunoSEQ multiplex PCR; TCRdb holds only in-frame clones, not every one. The sample records 2 million to 2.5 million clones, under 97% being singletons. The sequenced sample consisted of naive CD4+ T cells sorted from blood. Subset reported: CD45RA+ positively selected. These receptors originate from a man aged 18 to 29 in good health.

The rearrangement joins TRBV30 to TRBJ2-5; D remains unclear. This CDR3 comprises 12 residues. Germline lookup yields CDR1 GTSNPN and CDR2 SVGIG (reference sequence). V was cut by 0 bases and J by 7 bases, with 9 bases left in between. The CDR3 bases are TGTGCCTGGAGTGTACGTGAGACGACCCAGTACTTC. This translates into CAWSVRETTQYF.

The V call is TRBV6-6, the J call TRBJ2-7; 11 bases are a match to TRBD2. The CDR3 totals 16 residues. The V gene's germline CDR1 is MNHNY and CDR2 SVGAGI (reference sequence). V gave up 6 bases and J gave up 0 bases; unmatched junction bases: 7. CDR3 bases: TGTGCCAGCAGGACCTCCGGGACTAGCGGCTCCTACGAGCAGTACTTC. This translates into CASRTSGTSGSYEQYF.

The gene calls are TRBV5-4 and TRBJ2-7; D perhaps matches TRBD1 (5 bases). Between the trimmed V and J ends, which lost 6 bases and 1 base, there was a span of 8 bases. Per the germline V gene, CDR1 is SGHNT and CDR2 is YYREEE (reference sequence). This CDR3 comprises 12 residues. As DNA, the CDR3 is TGTGCCAGCAAAGGGGAATCCTACGAGCAGTACTTC. Its translation: CASKGESYEQYF.

The chain couples TRBV10-3 to TRBJ2-5; the D gene is possibly TRBD1 (5 bases). This CDR3 is built from 13 residues. V dropped 4 bases and J dropped 4 bases, with 10 bases sitting between them. CDR1 ENHRY and CDR2 SYGVKD come from the germline V gene. CDR3 DNA sequence: TGTGCCATCAGTGGGACAACGGGAGAGACCCAGTACTTC. This gives the protein CAISGTTGETQYF.

The genes are TRBV2 and TRBJ2-7, with 7 bases that match TRBD1. J gave up 3 bases and V 6 bases, and 11 bases lay outside the gene matches. This CDR3 is built from 15 residues. The V gene's germline CDR1 is SNHLY and CDR2 FYNNEI. CDR3 in amino acids: CASSVGTAGGYEQYF. In nucleotides, the CDR3 is TGTGCCAGCAGCGTCGGGACAGCTGGAGGCTACGAGCAGTACTTC.

A note on this clone: This specimen includes other DNA sequences encoding the same CDR3. The chain couples TRBV29-1 to TRBJ1-4; D possibly corresponds to TRBD1 (6 bases). CDR3 length: 13 residues. Trimming took off 4 bases at V and 2 bases at J, with 8 bases between the two ends. CDR1 is SQVTM, CDR2 ANQGSEA, per germline. The CDR3 reads CSVVGATNEKLFF. In nucleotides, the CDR3 is TGCAGCGTTGTGGGGGCGACTAATGAAAAACTGTTTTTT.

V gene TRBV11-2 combines with J gene TRBJ2-4, with D perhaps matching TRBD1 or TRBD2 (5 bases each). The CDR3 runs 14 residues. Germline V lookup: CDR1 SGHAT, CDR2 FQNNGV. Between the trimmed V and J ends, which lost 3 bases and 7 bases, there was a span of 13 bases. CDR3 loop: CASSLIGERNIQYF. The CDR3 nucleotides read TGTGCCAGCAGCTTGATAGGGGAGAGGAACATTCAGTACTTC.

This clone was observed a few times. Different DNA sequences within this sample yield the same CDR3. The rearrangement links TRBV9 to TRBJ1-6, with D hard to call. Germline CDR1 reads SGDLS; CDR2 reads YYNGEE. CDR3 length equals 15 residues. V dropped 0 bases and J dropped 4 bases, with 8 bases sitting between them. The CDR3 region has the DNA TGTGCCAGCAGCGTAGACACCGGGTATAATTCACCCCTCCACTTT. It encodes CASSVDTGYNSPLHF.

The chain is built from TRBV4-3 and TRBJ2-5, with TRBD1 identical over 8 bases. Looked up from germline, CDR1 is LGHNA and CDR2 is YSLEER. Trimming cost V 1 base and J 4 bases; bases outside gene matches: 5. The CDR3 runs to 15 residues. The CDR3 DNA reads TGCGCCAGCAGCCAAGCCCCCGGGACAGGAGAGACCCAGTACTTC. Protein: CASSQAPGTGETQYF.

The V and J genes are TRBV5-8 and TRBJ2-7; maybe TRBD1 (6 bases). The CDR3 length is 13 residues. Germline CDR1 and CDR2: SGHTS and YDEGEE. V was cut by 2 bases and J by 3 bases, with 9 bases left in between. CDR3: CASSFTGYYEQYF. CDR3 nucleotide sequence: TGTGCCAGCAGCTTTACAGGGTACTACGAGCAGTACTTC.

A single count supports this clone. The chain employs TRBV11-2 and TRBJ2-7; 7 nucleotides agree with TRBD1. In germline, CDR1 is SGHAT, CDR2 FQNNGV. This CDR3 comprises 14 residues. V lost 1 base, J lost 7 bases, and 7 bases stayed unmatched. CDR3 residues: CASSLGDRVGEQYF. The CDR3, as DNA: TGTGCCAGCAGCTTAGGAGACAGGGTAGGGGAGCAGTACTTC.

The V gene is TRBV6-5, the J gene TRBJ2-3; D perhaps matches TRBD2 (6 bases). Germline assignment: CDR1 MNHEY and CDR2 SVGAGI. The CDR3 is 16 residues long. The ends were cut back, 2 bases at V and 1 base at J, with 13 bases in the middle. The CDR3 protein is CASSYARGGGTDTQYF. For the CDR3, the DNA is TGTGCCAGCAGTTACGCAAGGGGCGGGGGCACAGATACGCAGTATTTT.

This clone was seen only once. V usage is TRBV19 and J usage is TRBJ2-5; 8 bases are a match to TRBD1. Germline assignment: CDR1 LNHDA and CDR2 SQIVND (reference sequence). Unmatched junction bases numbered 7, after V lost 0 bases and J lost 4 bases. The CDR3 has 16 residues. For the CDR3, the DNA is TGTGCCAGTAGTATAGATCAGTCAGGGGGCTTAGAGACCCAGTACTTC. Its protein product is CASSIDQSGGLETQYF.

The chain is built from TRBV5-6 and TRBJ2-6, with D possibly TRBD1 on 5 matching bases. The V end lost 4 bases, the J end lost 2 bases, and 7 bases lay between the germline ends. CDR1 SGHDT and CDR2 YYEEEE come from the germline V gene. The CDR3 has 14 amino acids. For the CDR3, the DNA is TGTGCCAGCAGCGCCAGGGCTGGGGCCAACGTCCTGACTTTC. This gives the protein CASSARAGANVLTF.

The chain links TRBV7-2 to TRBJ2-3; TRBD2 agrees at 13 bases. This CDR3 is 19 amino acids long. V lost 4 bases, J lost 7 bases, and 17 bases stayed unmatched. Germline CDR1 reads SGHTA; CDR2 reads FQGNSA. The CDR3 DNA sequence: TGTGCCAGCAGCTCGGTGGGACTAGCGGGACAGGCGGGGAGGAATACGCAGTATTTT. Translating gives CASSSVGLAGQAGRNTQYF.

The chain joins TRBV5-1 to TRBJ1-1, with 10 bases lining up with TRBD1. The CDR3 has 14 residues. Germline V CDR1 and CDR2: SGHRS, YFSETQ. V shed 4 bases and J 3 bases; nucleotides not matched to a gene: 3. This CDR3 is CASSQGQGHTEAFF. In DNA, the CDR3 is TGCGCCAGCAGCCAGGGACAGGGGCACACTGAAGCTTTCTTT. The full variable domain, with the rest looked up from reference TRBV5-1 and TRBJ1-1, is KAGVTQTPRYLIKTRGQQVTLSCSPISGHRSVSWYQQTPGQGLQFLFEYFSETQRNKGNFPGRFSGRQFSNSRSEMNVSTLELGDSALYLCASSQGQGHTEAFFGQGTRLTVV.

This chain connects TRBV7-2 to TRBJ2-7; D is undetermined. Germline-derived CDR1 and CDR2 are SGHTA and FQGNSA. V was clipped by 5 bases and J by 2 bases, with 10 bases between them. CDR3 length: 13 residues. CDR3 protein: CASSRPGAYEQYF. The CDR3 coding sequence is TGTGCCAGCAGCCGCCCTGGGGCCTACGAGCAGTACTTC.

The V call is TRBV28, the J call TRBJ1-6; maybe TRBD1 (5 bases). With 8 bases removed from V and 10 bases from J, the gap between germline ends came to 21 bases. The germline gives CDR1 MDHEN, CDR2 SYDVKM. This CDR3 is built from 15 residues. CDR3: CASQLQPISGSPLHF. CDR3 nucleotides: TGTGCCAGCCAACTTCAACCTATATCAGGGTCACCCCTCCACTTT.

The CDR3 protein is CASSDTGGRSYEQYF. CDR3 DNA: TGTGCCAGTAGCGATACAGGGGGTAGGTCCTACGAGCAGTACTTC. The V and J genes are TRBV19 and TRBJ2-7, with TRBD1 identical over 8 bases. After removal of 6 bases from V and 1 base from J, the junction contained 8 bases not matched to a gene. Looked up from germline, CDR1 is LNHDA and CDR2 is SQIVND (reference sequence). This CDR3 has 15 residues.

This rearrangement joins TRBV12-5 to TRBJ2-7, with a tentative D call TRBD1 (5 bases). V was clipped by 4 bases and J by 0 bases, with 13 bases between them. Germline-derived CDR1 and CDR2 are LGHNT and FRNRAP. The CDR3 length is 15 residues. DNA of the CDR3: TGTGCTAGTGGTTCCTCCCCAGGGTCCTCCTACGAGCAGTACTTC. Translating gives CASGSSPGSSYEQYF.

The chain employs TRBV29-1 and TRBJ2-2, with D perhaps being TRBD1 or TRBD2 (7 bases each). Germline V gene data show CDR1 as SQVTM and CDR2 as ANQGSEA. With 7 bases removed from V and 5 bases from J, the gap between germline ends came to 17 bases. The CDR3 runs 14 residues. CDR3 DNA sequence: TGCAGCGCTGCGAGGCAGGGGGGGACCGGGGAGCTGTTTTTT. It is translated as CSAARQGGTGELFF.

The chain couples TRBV25-1 to TRBJ1-1, with 9 positions matching TRBD1. CDR1 MGHDK and CDR2 SYGVNS come from the germline V gene. This CDR3 comprises 14 residues. V lost 8 bases, J lost 4 bases, and 8 bases stayed unmatched. This CDR3 reads CASGDRDRSTEAFF. DNA of the CDR3: TGTGCCAGCGGGGACAGGGATCGGAGCACTGAAGCTTTCTTT.